This entry is about one T cell receptor beta chain. This clone was counted between two and nine times. This clone's antigen is unknown. Base qualities are not provided; no much larger clone lies one nucleotide away. The immunoSEQ Assay was the method used to sequence TCRbeta CDR3 regions. After extraction, genomic DNA underwent amplification by bias-controlled multiplex PCR, followed by high-throughput sequencing. Processing in the source paper ran as follows. To quantify the absolute abundance of each unique TCRbeta CDR3 region, sequences were collapsed and filtered. Usable DNA was measured by amplifying reference genes present in all nucleated cells, and TCRbeta template counts were normalized to that usable DNA to estimate T cell fraction. Repertoire TCRs were annotated as SARS-CoV-2-specific by exact matching of V gene, CDR3 amino acid sequence and J gene to a known reactive TCR set. The reference SARS-CoV-2 TCR set was derived from MIRA and filtered for enrichment in COVID-19-positive ImmuneCODE repertoires, a step that removed public or cross-reactive TCRs. Using the MIRA antigens, annotated TCRs were further analysed by specific ORF or by position within an ORF. Breadth was defined as annotated unique rearrangements over total unique productive rearrangements; depth was the summed frequency of those rearrangements. TCR breadth was compared between groups using two-sided Wilcoxon rank-sum tests. The immuneACCESS repertoire file appears here via TCRdb, limited to in-frame rearrangements. These files lack a portion of the clones; in checked studies, under half of the deficit traces to unresolved V genes, and the cause of the others is not known. For V, J and clone size, that table is used; D and trimming come from the DNA. The sample table shows 350,000 to 400,000 clones, and 80% to 90% are seen once. The ten largest make up under 3.5% of the sample.

These data come from a study of Ad26.COV2.S vaccination and SARS-CoV-2 variants (dated by TCRdb to the early 2020s). For the wider study: Donors in the vaccine arm were drawn from COV1001, a multicentre, randomized, double-blind, placebo-controlled phase I-IIa trial testing Ad26.COV2.S in healthy adults. Ad26.COV2.S was administered intramuscularly at a dose of 5x10^10 or 1x10^11 viral particles, either as one shot or as two shots given 56 days apart. TCRbeta repertoire sequencing served as the tool for gauging how specific and how broad the SARS-CoV-2-reactive T cell receptors were following Ad26.COV2.S vaccination. The TCR-sequenced set comprised about 30 samples: about 19 Ad26.COV2.S vaccine recipients, 5 placebo recipients and 8 SARS-CoV-2 convalescent individuals. Trial participants were randomized into five groups of five, in which low-dose or high-dose Ad26.COV2.S was given once or twice, or placebo was given on both occasions. Blinding of investigators to trial group allocation was maintained during experiments and outcome assessment.

CDR1 and CDR2 (SGHTA, FQGNSA) derive from the germline V gene. Taken from cysteine to phenylalanine, the CDR3 has 15 residues. Solely the CDR3 DNA is kept, with 45 bases framed from the first base. Cut back by 1 base and 2 bases, the V and J ends lie 10 bases apart. This specimen's treatment or condition label, interpreted: roughly 20 received Ad26.COV2.S at low or high dose, single or two shots; about 5 received placebo; per-sample allocation not given. For vaccine and placebo recipients, the sequenced repertoires came from samples collected on day 63 after the first injection. Cohort 1b enrolled some 25 adults aged 18-55 years at a single site in Boston, USA, between 29 July and 7 August 2020. Ad26.COV2.S was a replication-incompetent adenovirus type 26 vector that expressed a prefusion-stabilized SARS-CoV-2 spike protein derived from the original Wuhan strain. On the study overall, not on this receptor specifically: Ad26.COV2.S recipients had higher spike-specific TCR breadth than placebo recipients (P = 0.0014). After vaccination, spike-specific CD8+ and CD4+ T cell responses were reported to show substantial breadth. Vaccine and placebo recipients had comparable non-spike TCR breadth, which fits with the vaccine containing only spike. It was noted by the authors that total T cell responses may have been underestimated by the TCR breadth and depth analyses. The study was not powered to compare responses between vaccine doses or regimens.

This specimen was peripheral blood, taken in a trial of Ad26.COV2.S vaccine versus placebo. The rearranged segments are TRBV7-2 and TRBJ2-3; a weak D assignment points to TRBD1 (6 bases agree). The clonotype comes from a person aged 18-65 years who received the Ad26.COV2.S COVID-19 vaccine or a placebo. The DNA sequence reads TGTGCCAGCAGCTTAGTCGGACAGTCCACAGATACGCAGTATTTT. Its protein product is CASSLVGQSTDTQYF.